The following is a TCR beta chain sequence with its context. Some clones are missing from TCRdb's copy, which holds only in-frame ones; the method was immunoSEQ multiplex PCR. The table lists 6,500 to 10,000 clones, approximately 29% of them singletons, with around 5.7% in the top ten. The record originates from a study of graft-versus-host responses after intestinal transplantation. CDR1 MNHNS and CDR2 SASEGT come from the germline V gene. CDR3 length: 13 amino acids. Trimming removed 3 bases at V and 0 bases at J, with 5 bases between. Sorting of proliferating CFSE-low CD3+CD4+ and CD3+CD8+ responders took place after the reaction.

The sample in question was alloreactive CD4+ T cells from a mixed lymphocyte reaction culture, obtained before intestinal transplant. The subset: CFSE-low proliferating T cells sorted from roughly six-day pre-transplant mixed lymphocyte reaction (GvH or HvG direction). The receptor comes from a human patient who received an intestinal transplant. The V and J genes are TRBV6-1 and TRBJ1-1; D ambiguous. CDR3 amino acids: CASSERVNTEAFF. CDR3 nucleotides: TGTGCCAGCAGTGAGAGGGTGAACACTGAAGCTTTCTTT.